One and the same sample provided the 25 T cell receptor beta chains below, sequenced in a study of blood T cell repertoires in COVID-19. Produced via immunoSEQ multiplex PCR; TCRdb's table is partial and in-frame only. The repertoire holds around 200,000 clones, with about 89% as singletons. Sequencing was done on a sample of peripheral blood. These TCRs come from a man aged 40-49 years with active or convalescent COVID-19.

The gene calls are TRBV6-5 and TRBJ1-2; D uncertain. The V end was cut by 7 bases, the J end by 4 bases, with 13 bases between. CDR3 length equals 13 residues. In germline, CDR1 is MNHEY, CDR2 SVGAGI. The CDR3 DNA reads TGTGCCAGCACCCTTGACGAGGGCTATGGCTACACCTTC. This codes for CASTLDEGYGYTF.

CDR3 nucleotides: TGCGCCAGCAGCTTAGGACAGGGCTCGTATAGCACTGAAGCTTTCTTT. It codes for CASSLGQGSYSTEAFF. V gene TRBV5-1 combines with J gene TRBJ1-1; 8 bases agree with TRBD1. Germline V CDR1 and CDR2: SGHRS, YFSETQ. Losses at the gene ends were 2 bases for V and 4 bases for J; bases not matched to a gene: 10. The CDR3 is 16 residues long.

The V and J genes are TRBV19 and TRBJ1-5; TRBD1 agrees at 9 bases. J lost 0 bases, V lost 6 bases, and 9 bases had no gene match. Germline V lookup: CDR1 LNHDA, CDR2 SQIVND (reference sequence). The CDR3 is 17 amino acids. CDR3 in amino acids: CASRETGGPYSNQPQHF. In nucleotides, the CDR3 is TGTGCCAGTAGAGAAACAGGGGGCCCGTATAGCAATCAGCCCCAGCATTTT. The variable domain in full, completed from reference TRBV19 and TRBJ1-5, reads DGGITQSPKYLFRKEGQNVTLSCEQNLNHDAMYWYRQDPGQGLRLIYYSQIVNDFQKGDIAEGYSVSREKKESFPLTVTSAQKNPTAFYLCASRETGGPYSNQPQHFGDGTRLSIL.

V is TRBV4-3 and J is TRBJ2-1; tentatively, D is TRBD1 (8 bases). V was pared by 0 bases and J by 10 bases, with 19 bases between. Germline CDR1 is LGHNA and CDR2 is YSLEER. This CDR3 has 16 residues. The CDR3 DNA is TGCGCCAGCAGCCAAGACGGTAACAGGGGGGGAAACGAGCAGTTCTTC. This gives the protein CASSQDGNRGGNEQFF.

This clone was seen once. The chain carries TRBV7-2 and TRBJ2-3; tentatively, D is TRBD2 (5 bases). The germline gives CDR1 SGHTA, CDR2 FQGNSA. The CDR3 sequence is 15 residues long. The germline V and J ends were trimmed by 0 bases and 0 bases, with 7 bases remaining between them. The CDR3 is CASSLAGSSTDTQYF. DNA of the CDR3: TGTGCCAGCAGCTTAGCGGGGAGTAGCACAGATACGCAGTATTTT.

This sequence joins TRBV3-1 (or the pseudogene TRBV3-2) and TRBJ2-5; 9 nucleotides agree with TRBD2. From germline, CDR1 is LGHDT and CDR2 YNNKEL (reference sequence). The CDR3 runs 17 residues. The ends lost 1 base at V and 1 base at J; junction bases unmatched: 7. CDR3 sequence reads: CASSQGFAGGLQETQYF. Here the CDR3 DNA reads TGTGCCAGCAGCCAAGGCTTTGCGGGGGGGCTCCAAGAGACCCAGTACTTC.

J is TRBJ1-1 and V is TRBV4-1; D is unresolved. Trimming shortened V by 2 bases and J by 5 bases, and 6 bases separated the two germline ends. Looked up from germline, CDR1 is MGHRA and CDR2 is YSYEKL. This CDR3 is built from 12 residues. DNA for the CDR3: TGCGCCAGCAGCCAACCAACAACTGAAGCTTTCTTT. This translates into CASSQPTTEAFF.

The V call is TRBV4-3, the J call TRBJ1-1; 12 bases agree with TRBD1. The CDR3 has 17 residues. Trimming removed 1 base from V and 5 bases from J; junction bases left unmatched: 8. CDR1 and CDR2 from the germline V gene are LGHNA and YSLEER. The CDR3, as DNA: TGCGCCAGCAGCCAAGGACCCGGGACAGGGGGCAAGACTGAAGCTTTCTTT. Residues: CASSQGPGTGGKTEAFF.

V gene TRBV9 combines with J gene TRBJ1-3, with D possibly being TRBD1 (6 bases). Per the germline V gene, CDR1 is SGDLS and CDR2 is YYNGEE. The ends were cut back, 0 bases at V and 7 bases at J, with 11 bases in the middle. The CDR3 sequence is 14 residues long. This CDR3 reads CASSVDSGVNTIYF. DNA for the CDR3: TGTGCCAGCAGCGTAGATTCAGGGGTCAACACCATATATTTT.

The rearrangement uses TRBV3-1 (or the pseudogene TRBV3-2) and TRBJ2-7; TRBD2 agrees at 9 bases. Germline V gene data show CDR1 as LGHDT and CDR2 as YNNKEL (reference sequence). The CDR3 is 15 residues long. V gave up 2 bases and J gave up 5 bases; unmatched junction bases: 7. The CDR3 DNA follows: TGTGCCAGCAGCCAAAGGCGGGGGGGCGGGAACGAGCAGTACTTC. Translated, it gives CASSQRRGGGNEQYF.

The genes are TRBV19 and TRBJ2-1; possibly TRBD2 for D (7 bases). Trimming shortened V by 7 bases and J by 7 bases, and 17 bases separated the two germline ends. This CDR3 contains 14 residues. Germline V CDR1 and CDR2: LNHDA, SQIVND (reference sequence). In DNA, the CDR3 is TGTGCCAGTAAACCTGGGGGGGCTAAGAATGAGCAGTTCTTC. It specifies CASKPGGAKNEQFF.

This sequence joins TRBV6-5 and TRBJ1-6; TRBD1 matches 9 bases. Germline values: CDR1 MNHEY, CDR2 SVGAGI. The CDR3 length is 16 residues. The V segment lost 4 bases and the J segment 5 bases; nucleotides outside the gene matches: 6. CDR3 protein: CASSFPGQGNNSPLHF. In DNA form, the CDR3 reads TGTGCCAGCAGTTTCCCGGGACAGGGAAATAATTCACCCCTCCACTTT.

The chain uses TRBV7-2 and TRBJ1-2; 10 nucleotides match TRBD1. The CDR3 has 14 residues. Per germline, CDR1 SGHTA and CDR2 FQGNSA. Losses at the gene ends were 5 bases for V and 5 bases for J; bases not matched to a gene: 5. CDR3 sequence: CASSPRDRGYGYTF. For the CDR3, the DNA is TGTGCCAGCAGCCCCCGGGACAGGGGTTATGGCTACACCTTC.

This chain joins TRBV6-5 and TRBJ2-7; the match to TRBD1 covers 7 bases. The ends lost 4 bases at V and 2 bases at J; junction bases unmatched: 5. Germline values: CDR1 MNHEY, CDR2 SVGAGI. This CDR3 contains 14 residues. CDR3 nucleotide sequence: TGTGCCAGCAGTTTTAGACAGGGCGCCTACGAGCAGTACTTC. It codes for CASSFRQGAYEQYF.

The V call is TRBV29-1, the J call TRBJ2-3; D may be TRBD2 (6 bases). Deletions cut 0 bases from V and 5 bases from J, with 18 bases between. Looked up from germline, CDR1 is SQVTM and CDR2 is ANQGSEA. The CDR3 extends over 16 amino acids. This chain's CDR3 is CSVEDGGAVELDTQYF. Written as DNA, the CDR3 is TGCAGCGTTGAAGATGGCGGGGCAGTAGAGCTAGATACGCAGTATTTT.

The chain links TRBV6-1 to TRBJ1-1; 9 positions agree with TRBD1. The junction had 9 bases not matched to a gene; V was cut back by 4 bases and J by 3 bases. The CDR3 has 16 residues. Germline V gene sequence: CDR1 MNHNS, CDR2 SASEGT. The CDR3 bases are TGTGCCAGCAGTGCCCGGGACAGGGAGTGGTACACTGAAGCTTTCTTT. It translates to CASSARDREWYTEAFF.

The chain joins TRBV6-6 to TRBJ2-1, with a weak D call TRBD1 (6 bases). V lost 3 bases and J lost 7, with 13 bases in between. The CDR3 spans 14 residues. The germline CDR1 and CDR2 sequences are MNHNY and SVGAGI (reference sequence). CDR3 bases: TGTGCCAGCAGTTATGCTGGACAGACAAATGAGCAGTTCTTC. Translated, it gives CASSYAGQTNEQFF.

The rearrangement links TRBV30 to TRBJ1-2, with a weak D call TRBD1 (5 bases). Per germline, CDR1 GTSNPN and CDR2 SVGIG (reference sequence). The length of the CDR3 is 13 residues. Trimming shortened V by 2 bases and J by 8 bases, and 15 bases separated the two germline ends. CDR3 sequence: CAWSRREWDGYTF. The CDR3 nucleotides are TGTGCCTGGAGTCGGCGGGAATGGGACGGCTACACCTTC.

The rearrangement links TRBV29-1 to TRBJ1-1; D ambiguous. This CDR3 is 11 amino acids long. V gave up 6 bases and J gave up 0 bases, with 5 bases separating them. In germline, CDR1 is SQVTM, CDR2 ANQGSEA. The CDR3 nucleotides are TGCAGCGTGACTTTGAACACTGAAGCTTTCTTT. This encodes CSVTLNTEAFF.

This clone was seen only a few times. The chain is built from TRBV5-1 and TRBJ2-5; 9 bases match TRBD2. The ends lost 4 bases at V and 2 bases at J; junction bases unmatched: 12. The CDR3 runs 17 residues. Germline V CDR1 and CDR2: SGHRS, YFSETQ. In nucleotides, the CDR3 is TGCGCCAGCAGCCGTGGGCCAGCGGGGGGCTCGCAAGAGACCCAGTACTTC. Its translation is CASSRGPAGGSQETQYF. Full variable domain (remainder filled in from reference TRBV5-1 and TRBJ2-5): KAGVTQTPRYLIKTRGQQVTLSCSPISGHRSVSWYQQTPGQGLQFLFEYFSETQRNKGNFPGRFSGRQFSNSRSEMNVSTLELGDSALYLCASSRGPAGGSQETQYFGPGTRLLVL.

The chain recombines TRBV18 with TRBJ2-7, with D possibly TRBD2 on 5 matching bases. The germline CDR1 and CDR2 sequences are KGHSH and LQKENI. This CDR3 has 18 amino acids. Deletions cut 1 base from V and 3 bases from J, with 22 bases between. The CDR3 reads CASSPRLKRADEGYEQYF. Written as DNA, the CDR3 is TGTGCCAGCTCACCACGGCTAAAACGGGCTGACGAGGGCTACGAGCAGTACTTC.

This rearrangement joins TRBV10-3 to TRBJ1-1; D is perhaps TRBD1 (5 bases). The CDR3 has 13 residues. Trimming cost V 8 bases and J 1 base, with 11 bases left between them. Germline V lookup: CDR1 ENHRY, CDR2 SYGVKD. CDR3: CAISGRENTEAFF. The CDR3 nucleotides are TGTGCCATCTCCGGCAGGGAGAACACTGAAGCTTTCTTT.

CDR3 protein: CASKSGDAGNTIYF. CDR3 DNA: TGTGCCAGCAAGTCGGGGGACGCTGGAAACACCATATATTTT. The chain couples TRBV28 to TRBJ1-3; maybe TRBD1 (5 bases). The CDR3 runs to 14 residues. Germline V gene lookup returns CDR1 MDHEN and CDR2 SYDVKM. V was cut by 7 bases and J by 2 bases, with 12 bases left in between. Filled out from reference TRBV28 and TRBJ1-3, the complete variable domain reads DVKVTQSSRYLVKRTGEKVFLECVQDMDHENMFWYRQDPGLGLRLIYFSYDVKMKEKGDIPEGYSVSREKKERFSLILESASTNQTSMYLCASKSGDAGNTIYFGEGSWLTVV.

This chain uses TRBV6-1 with TRBJ1-6; TRBD1 agrees at 8 bases. J gave up 7 bases and V 7 bases, and 3 bases lay outside the gene matches. The germline CDR1 and CDR2 sequences are MNHNS and SASEGT. CDR3 length: 13 amino acids. As DNA, the CDR3 is TGTGCCAGCAAGGGACAGGTCAATTCACCCCTCCACTTT. This encodes CASKGQVNSPLHF.

The V call is TRBV7-2, the J call TRBJ2-2; 9 bases agree with TRBD2. With V trimmed by 4 bases and J by 7 bases, 10 bases remained unmatched. The CDR3 runs to 16 residues. The germline V gene has CDR1 SGHTA and CDR2 FQGNSA. Here the CDR3 DNA reads TGTGCCAGCAGCTCAAGCGGGGGGCGAGGCGGCGGGGAGCTGTTTTTT. Encoded protein: CASSSSGGRGGGELFF.